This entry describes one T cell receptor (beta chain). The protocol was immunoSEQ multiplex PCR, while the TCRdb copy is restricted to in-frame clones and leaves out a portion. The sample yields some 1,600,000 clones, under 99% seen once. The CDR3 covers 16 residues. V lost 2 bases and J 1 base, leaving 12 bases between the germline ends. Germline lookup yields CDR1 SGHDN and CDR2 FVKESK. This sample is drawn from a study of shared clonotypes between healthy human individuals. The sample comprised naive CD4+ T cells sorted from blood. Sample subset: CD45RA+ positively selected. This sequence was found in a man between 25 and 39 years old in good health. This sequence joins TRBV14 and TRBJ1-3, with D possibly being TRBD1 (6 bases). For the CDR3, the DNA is TGTGCCAGCAGCCAACAGGGGAGTGGGTCTGGAAACACCATATATTTT. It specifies CASSQQGSGSGNTIYF.